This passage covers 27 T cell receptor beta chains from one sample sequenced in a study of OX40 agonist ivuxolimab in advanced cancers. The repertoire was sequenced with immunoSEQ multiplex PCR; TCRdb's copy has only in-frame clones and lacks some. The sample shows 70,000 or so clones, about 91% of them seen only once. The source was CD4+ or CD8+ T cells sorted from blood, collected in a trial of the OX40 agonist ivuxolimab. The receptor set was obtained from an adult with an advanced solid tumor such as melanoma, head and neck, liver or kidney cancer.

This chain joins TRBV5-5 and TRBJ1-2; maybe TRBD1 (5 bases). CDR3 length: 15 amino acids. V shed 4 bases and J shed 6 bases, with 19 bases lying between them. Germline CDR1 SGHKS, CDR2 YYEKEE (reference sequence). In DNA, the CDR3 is TGTGCCAGCAGCCGCCCTCAGACCCAGGGCCATGGCTACACCTTC. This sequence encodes CASSRPQTQGHGYTF.

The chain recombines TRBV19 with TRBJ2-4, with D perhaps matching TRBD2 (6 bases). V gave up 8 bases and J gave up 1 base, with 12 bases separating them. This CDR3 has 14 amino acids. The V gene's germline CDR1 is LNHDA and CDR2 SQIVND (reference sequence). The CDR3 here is CASAGRGAKNIQYF. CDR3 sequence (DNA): TGTGCCAGTGCGGGGCGCGGGGCCAAAAACATTCAGTACTTC.

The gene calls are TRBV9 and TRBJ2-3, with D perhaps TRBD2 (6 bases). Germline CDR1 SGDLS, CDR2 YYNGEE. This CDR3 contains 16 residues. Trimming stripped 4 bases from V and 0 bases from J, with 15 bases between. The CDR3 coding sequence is TGTGCCAGCAGCCCTTATAGCGGAGACAGCACAGATACGCAGTATTTT. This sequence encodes CASSPYSGDSTDTQYF.

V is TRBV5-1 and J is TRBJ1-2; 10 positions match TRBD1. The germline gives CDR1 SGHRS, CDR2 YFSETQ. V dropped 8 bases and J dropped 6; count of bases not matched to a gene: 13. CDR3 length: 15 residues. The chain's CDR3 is CASSTRDRGADGYTF. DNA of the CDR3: TGCGCCAGTAGTACCCGGGACAGGGGCGCGGATGGCTACACCTTC.

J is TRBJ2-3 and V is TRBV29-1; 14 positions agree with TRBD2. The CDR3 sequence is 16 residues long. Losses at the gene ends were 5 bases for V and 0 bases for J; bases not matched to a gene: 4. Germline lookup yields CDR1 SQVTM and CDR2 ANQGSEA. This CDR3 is CSVLGLAGASTDTQYF. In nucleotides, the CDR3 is TGCAGCGTTTTGGGACTAGCGGGAGCGAGCACAGATACGCAGTATTTT.

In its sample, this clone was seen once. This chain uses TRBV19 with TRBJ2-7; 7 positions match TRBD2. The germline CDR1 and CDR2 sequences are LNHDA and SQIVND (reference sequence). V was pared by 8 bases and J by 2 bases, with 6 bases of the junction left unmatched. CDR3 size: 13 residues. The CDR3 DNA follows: TGTGCCAGTGCGAGCGGGACCCCCTACGAGCAGTACTTC. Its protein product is CASASGTPYEQYF.

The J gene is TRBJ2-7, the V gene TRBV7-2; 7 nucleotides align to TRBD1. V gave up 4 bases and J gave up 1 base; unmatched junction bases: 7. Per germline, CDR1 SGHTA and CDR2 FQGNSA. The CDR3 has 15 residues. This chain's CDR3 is CASSSSGTVSYEQYF. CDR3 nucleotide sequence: TGTGCCAGCAGCTCCTCCGGGACAGTGTCCTACGAGCAGTACTTC.

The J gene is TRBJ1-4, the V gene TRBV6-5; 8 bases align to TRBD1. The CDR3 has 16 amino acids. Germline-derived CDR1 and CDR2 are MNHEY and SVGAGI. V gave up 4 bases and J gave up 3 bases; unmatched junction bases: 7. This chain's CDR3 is CASSSNRGGANEKLFF. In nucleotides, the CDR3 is TGTGCCAGCAGTTCCAACAGGGGGGGGGCTAATGAAAAACTGTTTTTT.

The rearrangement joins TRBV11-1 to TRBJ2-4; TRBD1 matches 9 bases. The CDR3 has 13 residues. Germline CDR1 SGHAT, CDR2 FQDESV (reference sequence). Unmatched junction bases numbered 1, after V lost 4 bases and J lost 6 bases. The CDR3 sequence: CASSSGQGNIQYF. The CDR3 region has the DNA TGTGCCAGCAGCTCGGGACAGGGAAACATTCAGTACTTC. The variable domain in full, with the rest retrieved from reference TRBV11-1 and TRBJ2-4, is EAEVAQSPRYKITEKSQAVAFWCDPISGHATLYWYRQILGQGPELLVQFQDESVVDDSQLPKDRFSAERLKGVDSTLKIQPAELGDSAMYLCASSSGQGNIQYFGAGTRLSVL.

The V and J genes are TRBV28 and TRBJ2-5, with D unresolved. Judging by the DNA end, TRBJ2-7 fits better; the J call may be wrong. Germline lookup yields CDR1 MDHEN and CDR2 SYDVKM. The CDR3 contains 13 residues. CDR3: CASSLGSLYEQYF. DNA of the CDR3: TGTGCCAGCAGTTTGGGCAGCCTCTACGAGCAGTACTTC.

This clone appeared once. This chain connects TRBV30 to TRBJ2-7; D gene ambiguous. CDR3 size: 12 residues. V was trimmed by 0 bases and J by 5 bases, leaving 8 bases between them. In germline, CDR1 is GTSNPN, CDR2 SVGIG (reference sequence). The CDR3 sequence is CAWSVPRDEQYF. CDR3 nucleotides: TGTGCCTGGAGTGTCCCTCGGGACGAGCAGTACTTC.

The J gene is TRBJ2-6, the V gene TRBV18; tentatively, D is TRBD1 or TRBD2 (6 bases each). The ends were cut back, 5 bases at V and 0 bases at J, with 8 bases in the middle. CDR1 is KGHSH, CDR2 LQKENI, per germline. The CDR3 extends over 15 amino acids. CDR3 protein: CASSSGASGANVLTF. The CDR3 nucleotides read TGTGCCAGCTCATCGGGGGCCTCTGGGGCCAACGTCCTGACTTTC.

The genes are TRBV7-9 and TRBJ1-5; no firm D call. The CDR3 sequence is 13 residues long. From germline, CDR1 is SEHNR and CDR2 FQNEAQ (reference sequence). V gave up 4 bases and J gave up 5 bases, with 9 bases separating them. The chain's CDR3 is CASSYTTDQPQHF. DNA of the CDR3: TGTGCCAGCAGCTACACGACCGATCAGCCCCAGCATTTT.

CDR3 nucleotide sequence: TGTGCCAGCAGTGATATCGGGGAGCTGTTTTTT. Its translation: CASSDIGELFF. The chain is built from TRBV7-9 and TRBJ2-2; no definite D call. The CDR3 sequence is 11 residues long. Trimming removed 6 bases at V and 7 bases at J, with 6 bases between. Germline V CDR1 and CDR2: SEHNR, FQNEAQ (reference sequence).

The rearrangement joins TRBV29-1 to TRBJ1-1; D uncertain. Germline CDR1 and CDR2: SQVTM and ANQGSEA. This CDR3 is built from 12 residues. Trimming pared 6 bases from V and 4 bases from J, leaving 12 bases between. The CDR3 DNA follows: TGCAGCGTCGACAACAAAGGCACTGAAGCTTTCTTT. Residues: CSVDNKGTEAFF.

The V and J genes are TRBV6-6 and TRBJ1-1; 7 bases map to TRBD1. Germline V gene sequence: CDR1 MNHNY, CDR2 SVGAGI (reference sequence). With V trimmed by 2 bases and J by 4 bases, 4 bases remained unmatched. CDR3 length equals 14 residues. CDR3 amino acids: CASSYEGATTEAFF. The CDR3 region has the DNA TGTGCCAGCAGTTACGAGGGGGCGACCACTGAAGCTTTCTTT.

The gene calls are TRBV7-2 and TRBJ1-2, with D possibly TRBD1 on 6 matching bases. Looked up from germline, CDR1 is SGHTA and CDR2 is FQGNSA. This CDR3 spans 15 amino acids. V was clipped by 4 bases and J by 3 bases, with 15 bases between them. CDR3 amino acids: CASSSDRGGYYGYTF. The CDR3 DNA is TGTGCCAGCAGCTCCGACAGAGGGGGATACTATGGCTACACCTTC.

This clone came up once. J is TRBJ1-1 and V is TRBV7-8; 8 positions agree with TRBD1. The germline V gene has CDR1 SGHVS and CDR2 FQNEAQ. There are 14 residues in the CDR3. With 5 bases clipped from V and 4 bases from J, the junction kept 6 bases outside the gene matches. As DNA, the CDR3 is TGTGCCAGCAGCAGTACGACAGGGGCCACTGAAGCTTTCTTT. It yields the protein CASSSTTGATEAFF.

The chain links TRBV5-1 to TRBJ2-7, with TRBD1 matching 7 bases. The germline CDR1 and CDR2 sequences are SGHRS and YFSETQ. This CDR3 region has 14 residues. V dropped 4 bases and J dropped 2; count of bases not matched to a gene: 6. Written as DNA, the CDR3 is TGCGCCAGCAGCCTGACAGGGTCTGCCTACGAGCAGTACTTC. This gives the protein CASSLTGSAYEQYF.

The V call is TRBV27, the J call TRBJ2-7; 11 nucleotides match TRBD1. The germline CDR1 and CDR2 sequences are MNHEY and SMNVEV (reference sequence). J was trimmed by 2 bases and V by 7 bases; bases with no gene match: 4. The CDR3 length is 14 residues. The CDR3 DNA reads TGTGCCAGCAATGGACAGGGGGCCGCCTACGAGCAGTACTTC. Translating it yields CASNGQGAAYEQYF.

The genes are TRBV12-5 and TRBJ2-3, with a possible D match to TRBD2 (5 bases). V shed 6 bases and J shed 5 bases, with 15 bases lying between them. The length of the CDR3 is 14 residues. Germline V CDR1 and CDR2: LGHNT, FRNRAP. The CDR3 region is CASGRRTRRDTQYF. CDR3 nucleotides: TGTGCTAGTGGCCGGAGGACTCGTCGAGATACGCAGTATTTT.

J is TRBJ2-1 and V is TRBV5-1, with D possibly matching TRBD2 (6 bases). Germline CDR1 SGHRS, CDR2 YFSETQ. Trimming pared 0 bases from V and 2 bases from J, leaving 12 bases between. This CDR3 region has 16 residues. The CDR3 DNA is TGCGCCAGCAGCTTGGCGGGAGCCGTGGCCTACAATGAGCAGTTCTTC. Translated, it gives CASSLAGAVAYNEQFF.

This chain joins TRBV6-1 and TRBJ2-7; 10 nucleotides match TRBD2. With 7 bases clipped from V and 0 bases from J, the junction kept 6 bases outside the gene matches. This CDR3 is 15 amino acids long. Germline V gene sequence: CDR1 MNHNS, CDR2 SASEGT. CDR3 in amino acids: CASTGLAVFSYEQYF. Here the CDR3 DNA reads TGTGCCAGCACCGGACTAGCGGTATTCTCCTACGAGCAGTACTTC.

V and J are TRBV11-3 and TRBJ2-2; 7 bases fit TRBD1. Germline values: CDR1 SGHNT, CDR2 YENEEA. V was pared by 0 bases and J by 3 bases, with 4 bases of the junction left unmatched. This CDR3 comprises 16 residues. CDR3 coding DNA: TGTGCCAGCAGCTTAGATCCGGGACAGCACACCGGGGAGCTGTTTTTT. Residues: CASSLDPGQHTGELFF. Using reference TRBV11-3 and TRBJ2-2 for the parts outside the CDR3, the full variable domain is EAGVVQSPRYKIIEKKQPVAFWCNPISGHNTLYWYLQNLGQGPELLIRYENEEAVDDSQLPKDRFSAERLKGVDSTLKIQPAELGDSAVYLCASSLDPGQHTGELFFGEGSRLTVL.

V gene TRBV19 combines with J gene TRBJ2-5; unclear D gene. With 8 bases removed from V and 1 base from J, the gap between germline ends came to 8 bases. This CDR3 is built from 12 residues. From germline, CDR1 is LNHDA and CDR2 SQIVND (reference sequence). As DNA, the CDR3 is TGTGCCAGTGGGGTCTTCCAAGAGACCCAGTACTTC. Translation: CASGVFQETQYF.

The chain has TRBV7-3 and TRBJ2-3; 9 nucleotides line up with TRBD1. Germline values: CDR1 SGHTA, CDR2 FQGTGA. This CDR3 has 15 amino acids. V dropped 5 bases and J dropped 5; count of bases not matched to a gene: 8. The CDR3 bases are TGTGCCAGCAGCGAGGGACAGGGCTGGGGAGATACGCAGTATTTT. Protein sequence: CASSEGQGWGDTQYF. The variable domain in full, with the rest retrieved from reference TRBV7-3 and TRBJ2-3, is GAGVSQTPSNKVTEKGKYVELRCDPISGHTALYWYRQSLGQGPEFLIYFQGTGAADDSGLPNDRFFAVRPEGSVSTLKIQRTERGDSAVYLCASSEGQGWGDTQYFGPGTRLTVL.

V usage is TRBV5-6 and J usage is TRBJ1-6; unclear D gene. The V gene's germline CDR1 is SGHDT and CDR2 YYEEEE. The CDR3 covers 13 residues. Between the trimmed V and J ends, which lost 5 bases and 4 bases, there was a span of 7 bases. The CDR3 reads CASRSGYNSPLHF. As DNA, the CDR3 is TGTGCCAGCAGGTCTGGGTATAATTCACCCCTCCACTTT. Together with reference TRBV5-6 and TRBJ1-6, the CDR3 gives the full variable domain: DAGVTQSPTHLIKTRGQQVTLRCSPKSGHDTVSWYQQALGQGPQFIFQYYEEEERQRGNFPDRFSGHQFPNYSSELNVNALLLGDSALYLCASRSGYNSPLHFGNGTRLTVT.